The rows below give T cell receptor beta chains drawn from one sample of a study of shared clonotypes between healthy human individuals. Data came from immunoSEQ multiplex PCR; TCRdb stores just in-frame clones and leaves some out. The profile shows some 1.1 million clones, approximately 80% of them singletons. Sequencing was performed on memory CD4+ T cells from PBMCs. All receptors derive from a man aged 18 to 35 in good health. Some clones in this sample may be carry-over from other donors' samples. CDR3s include the opening cysteine and the closing phenylalanine or tryptophan.

>TRBJ2-2|TRBV5-4
CASSPTGSVTGELFF
>TRBJ1-2|TRBV2
CASTRTNYGYTF
>TRBJ1-1|TRBV5-1
CASSPKGGVRFGMNTEAFF
>TRBJ2-5|TRBV2
CASRGGGQETQYF
>TRBJ2-5|TRBV5-4
CASTTGGASGSTETQYF
>TRBJ2-3|TRBV6-6
CASTASTDTQYF
>TRBJ1-1|TRBV19
CASSTGQGAIGTEAFF
>TRBJ2-1|TRBV20-1
CSPLAGVTFF
>TRBJ2-5|TRBV4-1
CASSQGISEGGPFETQYF
>TRBJ1-3|TRBV7-8
CASSLEVSGNTIYF
>TRBJ2-3|TRBV9
CASSARREGTDTQYF
>TRBJ2-1|TRBV9
CASSVGIGLSNEQFF
>TRBJ2-7|TRBV28
CASSSQGRGLTYEQYF
>TRBJ2-1|TRBV7-3
CASSLQVHNEQFF
>TRBJ2-7|TRBV5-1
CASSLIGTGRAYEQYF
>TRBJ1-5|TRBV28
CASSSGLARNQPQHF
>TRBJ1-2|TRBV6-4
CASSPGARYGYTF
>TRBJ2-7|TRBV6-1
CASSEQGTSYEQYF
>TRBJ2-1|TRBV7-8
CASSPLGLAGGANEQFF
>TRBJ2-7|TRBV6-1
CASSEVDSSASYEQYF
>TRBJ1-5|TRBV12-2
CASRFTTGGQANINQPQHF
>TRBJ1-5|TRBV18
CASSPDRGYQPQHF
>TRBJ2-5|TRBV5-4
CASSIEGETQYF
>TRBJ1-2|TRBV5-6
CASIRGRGSYGYTF
>TRBJ1-1|TRBV29-1
CSVQRGRDTEAFF
>TRBJ2-1|TRBV7-9
CASSPRPSVSTHNEQFF
>TRBJ1-4|TRBV7-9
CASSFGQPGVLGEKLFF
>TRBJ1-4|TRBV19
CASSDKGATNEKLFF
>TRBJ2-3|TRBV7-3
CASSWAAGTDTQYF
>TRBJ2-6|TRBV5-4
CASSPRTSGWTSGANVLTF
>TRBJ2-7|TRBV29-1
CSVEDSPGQNEQYF
>TRBJ2-3|TRBV10-3
CAITRDPSTDTQYF
>TRBJ2-1|TRBV4-2
CASSQAAGTEQFF
>TRBJ1-2|TRBV5-1
CASSFGGGNGYTF
>TRBJ1-2|TRBV28
CASSLPSYGYTF
>TRBJ1-5|TRBV4-1
CASSQVTGGGTLNQPQHF
>TRBJ1-1|TRBV27
CASTSLGVGTEAFF
>TRBJ2-3|TRBV4-1
CASSQDSASVSTDTQYF
>TRBJ2-5|TRBV29-1
CSVGSPRETQYF
>TRBJ2-1|TRBV5-1
CASLITGTFGEEQFF
>TRBJ1-2|TRBV6-1
CASRIRGHSYGYTF
>TRBJ2-7|TRBV7-2
CASSRRASGGYEQYF
>TRBJ2-7|TRBV6-6
CASSYSPTGLGDEQYF
>TRBJ2-3|TRBV2
CASNRGGNTDTQYF
>TRBJ1-5|TRBV7-2
CASSLTGEQPQHF
>TRBJ1-1|TRBV7-8
CASLGTPNTEAFF
>TRBJ1-4|TRBV30
CAWSVWTGPEKLFF
>TRBJ2-7|TRBV2
CANSLRGDADEQYF
>TRBJ1-5|TRBV10-2
CASIWRRDRGCEWSNQPQHF
>TRBJ2-2|TRBV5-4
CASSQMGSNTGELFF